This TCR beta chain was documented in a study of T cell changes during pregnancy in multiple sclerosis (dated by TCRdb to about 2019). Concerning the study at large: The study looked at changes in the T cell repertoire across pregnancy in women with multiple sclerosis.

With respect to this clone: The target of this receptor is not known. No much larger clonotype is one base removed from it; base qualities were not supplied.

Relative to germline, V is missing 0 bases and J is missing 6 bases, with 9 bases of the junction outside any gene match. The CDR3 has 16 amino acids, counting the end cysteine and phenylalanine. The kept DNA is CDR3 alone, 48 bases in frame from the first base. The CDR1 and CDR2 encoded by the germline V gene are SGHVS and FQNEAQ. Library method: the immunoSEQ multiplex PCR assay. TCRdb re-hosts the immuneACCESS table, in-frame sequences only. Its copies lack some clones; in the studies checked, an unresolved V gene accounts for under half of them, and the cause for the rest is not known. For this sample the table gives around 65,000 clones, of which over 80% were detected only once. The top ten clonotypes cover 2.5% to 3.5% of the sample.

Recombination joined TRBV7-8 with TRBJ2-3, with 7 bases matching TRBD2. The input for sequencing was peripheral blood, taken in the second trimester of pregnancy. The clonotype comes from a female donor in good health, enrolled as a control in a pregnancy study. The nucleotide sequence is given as TGTGCCAGCAGCTTAGCCCCGGGGGGAATGGCGGATACGCAGTATTTT. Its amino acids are CASSLAPGGMADTQYF.